This TCR beta chain was documented in a study of identical twins. Germline values: CDR1 SEHNR, CDR2 FQNEAQ (reference sequence). The CDR3 has 14 residues. Trimming shortened V by 4 bases and J by 5 bases, and 11 bases separated the two germline ends. This clonotype has a count of ten or more. TCRdb redid the calling of the 5' RACE reads with MiXCR, one entry per CDR3 protein. Here the sample spans approximately 210,000 distinct CDR3 sequences, under 8.5% being singletons. These same data were also listed under a study on T cells expressing NK-cell markers. This second study notes: It was sorted CD3+CD56+NKG2C+, CD3+CD56+NKG2C- and CD3+CD56-NKG2C+ T cells that supplied the TCR beta repertoires. A range of about 1.0-7.0% of CD8+ T cells consisted of dominant NKG2C+ clonotypes in more than five donors.

This clonotype originated in a woman under 30 in good health. The sequenced sample was CD8+ T cells sorted from blood. This rearrangement joins TRBV7-9 to TRBJ1-4; no reliable D call. The CDR3 bases are TGTGCCAGCAGCTCCGGGGTCGGCAATGAAAAACTGTTTTTT. Translation: CASSSGVGNEKLFF.